The 2 T cell receptor beta chains below come from one sample, sequenced in a study of identical twins. TCRdb reprocessed the 5' RACE reads with MiXCR, giving one entry per CDR3 protein. The sample consists of approximately 620,000 distinct CDR3 sequences, over 8.5% of them appearing once. The same data also contributed to another study, on yellow fever vaccine responses in identical twins.

The material sequenced was PBMCs. Every receptor here comes from a woman aged 18-35 years in good health.

The chain links TRBV12-3 or TRBV12-4 to TRBJ2-1; a possible D gene is TRBD2 (5 bases). CDR3 length equals 14 residues. Trimming pared 3 bases from V and 6 bases from J, leaving 12 bases between. The CDR3 DNA is TGTGCCAGCAGTTTGGTGGGAGTCTCCAATGAGCAGTTCTTC. Protein: CASSLVGVSNEQFF.

The chain combines TRBV9 with TRBJ2-3, with TRBD1 matching 8 bases. Unmatched junction bases numbered 2, after V lost 0 bases and J lost 8 bases. This CDR3 has 13 amino acids. Germline lookup yields CDR1 SGDLS and CDR2 YYNGEE. The chain's CDR3 is CASSVDQGATQYF. CDR3 coding DNA: TGTGCCAGCAGCGTAGATCAGGGGGCTACGCAGTATTTT.